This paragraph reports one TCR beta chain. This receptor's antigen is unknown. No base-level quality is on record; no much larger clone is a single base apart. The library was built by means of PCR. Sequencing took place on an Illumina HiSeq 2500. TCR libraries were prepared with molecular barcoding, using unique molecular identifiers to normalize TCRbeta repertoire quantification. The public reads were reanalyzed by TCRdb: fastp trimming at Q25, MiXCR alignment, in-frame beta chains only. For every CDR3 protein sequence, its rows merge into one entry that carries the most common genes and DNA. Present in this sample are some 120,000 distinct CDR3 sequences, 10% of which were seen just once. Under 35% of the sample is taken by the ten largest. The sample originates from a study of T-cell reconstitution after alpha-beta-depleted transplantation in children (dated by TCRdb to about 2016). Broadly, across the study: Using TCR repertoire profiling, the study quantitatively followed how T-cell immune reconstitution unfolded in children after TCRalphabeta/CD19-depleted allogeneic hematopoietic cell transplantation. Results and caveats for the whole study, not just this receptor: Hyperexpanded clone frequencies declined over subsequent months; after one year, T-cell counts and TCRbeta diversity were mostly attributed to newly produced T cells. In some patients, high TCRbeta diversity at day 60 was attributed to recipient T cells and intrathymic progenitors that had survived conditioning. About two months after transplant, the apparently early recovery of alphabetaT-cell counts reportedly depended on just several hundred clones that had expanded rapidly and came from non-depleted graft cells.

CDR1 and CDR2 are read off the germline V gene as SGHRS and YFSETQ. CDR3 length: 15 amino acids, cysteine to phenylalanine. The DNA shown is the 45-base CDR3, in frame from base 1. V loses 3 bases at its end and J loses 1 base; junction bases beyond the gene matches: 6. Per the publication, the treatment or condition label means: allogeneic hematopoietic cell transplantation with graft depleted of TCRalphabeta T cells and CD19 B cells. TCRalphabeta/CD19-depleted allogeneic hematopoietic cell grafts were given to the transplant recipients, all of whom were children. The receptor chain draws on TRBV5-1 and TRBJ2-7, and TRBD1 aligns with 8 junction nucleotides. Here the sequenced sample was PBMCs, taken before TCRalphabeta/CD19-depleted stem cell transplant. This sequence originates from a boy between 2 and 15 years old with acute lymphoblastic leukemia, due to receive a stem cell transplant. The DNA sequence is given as TGCGCCAGCAGCTCCACTACAGGGGGATCCTACGAGCAGTACTTC. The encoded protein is CASSSTTGGSYEQYF. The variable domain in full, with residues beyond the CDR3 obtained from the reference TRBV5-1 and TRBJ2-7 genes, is KAGVTQTPRYLIKTRGQQVTLSCSPISGHRSVSWYQQTPGQGLQFLFEYFSETQRNKGNFPGRFSGRQFSNSRSEMNVSTLELGDSALYLCASSSTTGGSYEQYFGPGTRLTVT.